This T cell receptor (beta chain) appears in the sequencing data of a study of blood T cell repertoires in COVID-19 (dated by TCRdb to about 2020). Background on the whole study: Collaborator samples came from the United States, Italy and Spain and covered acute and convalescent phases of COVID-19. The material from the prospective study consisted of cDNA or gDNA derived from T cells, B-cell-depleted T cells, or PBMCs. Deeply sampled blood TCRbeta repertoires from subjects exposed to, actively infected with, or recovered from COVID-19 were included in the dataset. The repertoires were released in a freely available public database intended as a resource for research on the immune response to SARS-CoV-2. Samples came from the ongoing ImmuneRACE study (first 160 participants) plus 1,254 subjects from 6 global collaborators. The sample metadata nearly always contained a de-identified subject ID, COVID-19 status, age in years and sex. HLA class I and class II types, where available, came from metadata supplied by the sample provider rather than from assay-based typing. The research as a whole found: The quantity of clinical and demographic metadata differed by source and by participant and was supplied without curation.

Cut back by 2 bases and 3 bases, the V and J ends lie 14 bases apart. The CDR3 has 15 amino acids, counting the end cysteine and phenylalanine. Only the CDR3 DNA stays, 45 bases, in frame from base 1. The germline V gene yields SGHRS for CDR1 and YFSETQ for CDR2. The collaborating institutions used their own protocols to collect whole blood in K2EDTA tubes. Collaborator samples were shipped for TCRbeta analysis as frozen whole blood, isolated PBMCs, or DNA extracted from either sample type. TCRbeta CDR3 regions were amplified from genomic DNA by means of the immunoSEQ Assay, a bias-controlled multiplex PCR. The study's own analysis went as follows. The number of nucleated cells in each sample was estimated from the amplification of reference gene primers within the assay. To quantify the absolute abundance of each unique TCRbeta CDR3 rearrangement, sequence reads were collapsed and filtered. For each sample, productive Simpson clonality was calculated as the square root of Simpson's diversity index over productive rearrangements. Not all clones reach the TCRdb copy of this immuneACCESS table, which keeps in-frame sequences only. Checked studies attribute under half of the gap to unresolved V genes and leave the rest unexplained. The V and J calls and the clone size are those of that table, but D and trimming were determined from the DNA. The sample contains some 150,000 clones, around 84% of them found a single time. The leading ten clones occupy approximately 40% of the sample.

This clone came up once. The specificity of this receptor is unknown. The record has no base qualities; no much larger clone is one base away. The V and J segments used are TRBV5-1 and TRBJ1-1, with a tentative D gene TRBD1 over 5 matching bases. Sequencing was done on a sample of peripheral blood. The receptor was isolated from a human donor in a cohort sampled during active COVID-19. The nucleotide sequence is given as TGCGCCAGCAGCTTTCTCACAGGTGGGGACACTGAAGCTTTCTTT. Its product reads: CASSFLTGGDTEAFF.